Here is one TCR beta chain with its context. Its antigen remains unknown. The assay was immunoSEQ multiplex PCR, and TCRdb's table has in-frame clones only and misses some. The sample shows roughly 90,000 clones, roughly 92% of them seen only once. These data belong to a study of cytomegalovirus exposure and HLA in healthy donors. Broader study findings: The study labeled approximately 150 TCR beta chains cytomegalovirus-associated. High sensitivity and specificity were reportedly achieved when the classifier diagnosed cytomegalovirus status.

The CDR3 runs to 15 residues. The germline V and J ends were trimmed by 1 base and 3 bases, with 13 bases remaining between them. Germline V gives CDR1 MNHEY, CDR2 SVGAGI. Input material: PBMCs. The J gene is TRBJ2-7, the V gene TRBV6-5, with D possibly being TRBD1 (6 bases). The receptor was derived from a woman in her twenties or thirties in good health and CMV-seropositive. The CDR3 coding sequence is TGTGCCAGCAGTTACTTTTATCGGGACAACTACGAGCAGTACTTC. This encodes CASSYFYRDNYEQYF.